The clone carrying this T cell receptor beta chain has just one count. The protocol was immunoSEQ multiplex PCR, while the TCRdb copy is restricted to in-frame clones and leaves out a portion. The data hold 120,000 or so clones, with 90% observed a single time. This entry belongs to a study of T cell responses to AZD1222 COVID-19 vaccine. The CDR3 totals 15 residues. Germline V gives CDR1 MNHEY, CDR2 SVGAGI. The V gene end was trimmed by 5 bases and the J gene end by 0 bases; junction bases not matched to a gene: 4. This material consisted of peripheral blood, taken on day 0 of AZD1222 vaccination. J is TRBJ2-3 and V is TRBV6-5; 8 bases are shared with TRBD1. The sequence was collected from an adult in good health. DNA of the CDR3: TGTGCCAGCAGTACAGGGGGGCTTAGCACAGATACGCAGTATTTT. It is translated as CASSTGGLSTDTQYF.